This T cell receptor (beta chain) was documented in a study of PD-L1 blockade in urothelial cancer. V lost 2 bases and J 5 bases, leaving 9 bases between the germline ends. Looked up from germline, CDR1 is GTSNPN and CDR2 is SVGIG (reference sequence). CDR3 size: 12 residues. Synthetic templates analogous to TCR were spiked into all PCRs individually. Sequenced by immunoSEQ multiplex PCR; TCRdb stores in-frame clones only, minus some. Of about 39,000 clones listed, around 89% are singletons. The sequence was collected from a man between 60 and 70 years old with urothelial cancer. The rearrangement joins TRBV30 to TRBJ1-2, with D uncertain. The sample here was PBMCs, taken around atezolizumab (anti-PD-L1) treatment. The CDR3 reads CAWSSFLYGYTF. CDR3 coding DNA: TGTGCCTGGAGTAGCTTTTTGTATGGCTACACCTTC.